This T cell receptor (beta chain) is from a study of OX40 agonist ivuxolimab in advanced cancers. Measured with immunoSEQ multiplex PCR; TCRdb has only the in-frame clones, and not every one. The sample includes 75,000 to 90,000 clones, roughly nine tenths seen only once; the top ten take 2.8%. A note on this clone: Its antigen is as yet unknown.

Blood sampling was done at baseline, cycle 4 day 1, and cycle 7 day 1. The study, taken as a whole, reports: Part of the nonresponder group also had normalized T-cell clonal expansion that was low. Average numbers of expanded clones were greater in CD8+ T cells than in CD4+.

The junction had 13 bases not matched to a gene; V was cut back by 7 bases and J by 5 bases. The CDR3 spans 15 residues. CDR1 and CDR2 (germline): SGHRS, YFSETQ. The TCR sequence derives from an adult with an advanced solid tumor such as melanoma, head and neck, liver or kidney cancer. This specimen consisted of CD4+ or CD8+ T cells sorted from blood, obtained in a trial of the OX40 agonist ivuxolimab. The chain combines TRBV5-1 with TRBJ2-5; 8 positions match TRBD1. CDR3 nucleotides: TGCGCCAGCGGAACGGACAGGGTAGGATTGGAGACCCAGTACTTC. This translates into CASGTDRVGLETQYF. The full variable domain, with the rest looked up from reference TRBV5-1 and TRBJ2-5, is KAGVTQTPRYLIKTRGQQVTLSCSPISGHRSVSWYQQTPGQGLQFLFEYFSETQRNKGNFPGRFSGRQFSNSRSEMNVSTLELGDSALYLCASGTDRVGLETQYFGPGTRLLVL.